Listed below are T cell receptor beta chains from one sample, sequenced in a study of blood T cell repertoires in COVID-19. Libraries were prepared by immunoSEQ multiplex PCR; TCRdb keeps only in-frame clonotypes and omits some of them. The sample yields about 80,000 clones, 65% to 85% seen once. The sequencing input was peripheral blood. The receptor set was obtained from a man aged 55 to 70 with active or convalescent COVID-19. Each CDR3 is given with its conserved first and last residue. D genes are given only for firm matches. The size entry is marked missing in some rows and otherwise reads once, few, many or a size class.

V: TRBV6-2/TRBV6-3
D: TRBD2
size: NA
J: TRBJ2-5
CDR3: CASSYSRGGAAETQYF
DNA: TGTGCCAGCAGTTACTCGCGCGGGGGGGCCGCAGAGACCCAGTACTTC

V: TRBV5-1
D: TRBD1
size: NA
J: TRBJ2-5
CDR3: CASSFQGAEETQYF
DNA: TGCGCCAGCAGCTTCCAGGGGGCAGAGGAGACCCAGTACTTC

V: TRBV7-2
D: TRBD2
size: NA
J: TRBJ2-2
CDR3: CASSPMGLAKGELFF
DNA: TGTGCCAGCAGCCCGATGGGACTAGCGAAGGGGGAGCTGTTTTTT

V: TRBV2
D: TRBD2
size: NA
J: TRBJ2-7
CDR3: CASRRTSGDYEQYF
DNA: TGTGCCAGCAGGAGGACTAGCGGGGACTACGAGCAGTACTTC

V: TRBV6-1
D: TRBD1
size: NA
J: TRBJ1-1
CDR3: CASSERGLNTEAFF
DNA: TGTGCCAGCAGTGAAAGGGGGCTGAACACTGAAGCTTTCTTT

V: TRBV19
D: NA
size: NA
J: TRBJ1-2
CDR3: CASRSSDRPDYGYTF
DNA: TGTGCCAGTAGGTCCTCGGACAGACCCGACTATGGCTACACCTTC

V: TRBV6-2/TRBV6-3
D: NA
size: NA
J: TRBJ1-2
CDR3: CASSYSGQRGGGYTF
DNA: TGTGCCAGCAGTTACTCCGGACAGCGCGGGGGTGGCTACACCTTC

V: TRBV11-2
D: TRBD1
size: NA
J: TRBJ1-2
CDR3: CASSEGQANYGYTF
DNA: TGTGCCAGCAGCGAGGGACAGGCTAACTATGGCTACACCTTC

V: TRBV20-1
D: NA
size: once
J: TRBJ1-2
CDR3: CSASTRGKNGYTF
DNA: TGCAGTGCTAGTACCAGGGGTAAAAATGGCTACACCTTC

V: TRBV20-1
D: NA
size: few
J: TRBJ2-3
CDR3: CSARATDTQYF
DNA: TGCAGTGCTAGGGCAACAGATACGCAGTATTTT

V: TRBV9
D: NA
size: NA
J: TRBJ2-2
CDR3: CASSVVQHNTGELFF
DNA: TGTGCCAGCAGCGTAGTACAACACAACACCGGGGAGCTGTTTTTT

V: TRBV3-1/TRBV3-2
D: NA
size: NA
J: TRBJ2-3
CDR3: CASSQGGGGADTQYF
DNA: TGTGCCAGCAGCCAGGGAGGGGGTGGCGCAGATACGCAGTATTTT

V: TRBV29-1
D: NA
size: NA
J: TRBJ1-3
CDR3: CSAGTVGNTIYF
DNA: TGCAGCGCAGGGACTGTTGGAAACACCATATATTTT

V: TRBV29-1
D: TRBD1
size: NA
J: TRBJ2-7
CDR3: CSVLRDRGGVEQYF
DNA: TGCAGCGTCCTCCGGGACAGGGGGGGTGTCGAGCAGTACTTC

V: TRBV5-6
D: NA
size: NA
J: TRBJ1-2
CDR3: CASSLEGEHGYTF
DNA: TGTGCCAGCAGCTTGGAGGGGGAACATGGCTACACCTTC

V: TRBV5-1
D: TRBD2
size: NA
J: TRBJ2-4
CDR3: CASSLAPGTTNIQYF
DNA: TGCGCCAGCAGCTTGGCCCCCGGGACTACCAACATTCAGTACTTC

V: TRBV13
D: TRBD2
size: few
J: TRBJ2-6
CDR3: CASSPLRGGARSGANVLTF
DNA: TGTGCCAGCAGCCCCCTCCGGGGGGGGGCGAGGTCTGGGGCCAACGTCCTGACTTTC

V: TRBV25-1
D: TRBD1
size: few
J: TRBJ1-2
CDR3: CASSARTGGDLSGYTF
DNA: TGTGCCAGCAGTGCTCGTACAGGGGGCGACCTGAGTGGCTACACCTTC

V: TRBV11-2
D: NA
size: NA
J: TRBJ2-7
CDR3: CASSLPSSAGPSYEQYF
DNA: TGTGCCAGCAGCTTACCCTCGAGCGCGGGGCCCTCCTACGAGCAGTACTTC

V: TRBV9
D: NA
size: NA
J: TRBJ2-3
CDR3: CASSVTPTSTDTQYF
DNA: TGTGCCAGCAGCGTAACGCCGACTAGCACAGATACGCAGTATTTT

V: TRBV10-2
D: NA
size: once
J: TRBJ1-1
CDR3: CASSEDGVLTEAFF
DNA: TGCGCCAGCAGTGAAGACGGAGTCCTCACTGAAGCTTTCTTT

V: TRBV29-1
D: NA
size: NA
J: TRBJ2-5
CDR3: CSTRQARRETQYF
DNA: TGCAGTACACGACAGGCCCGCCGGGAGACCCAGTACTTC

V: TRBV9
D: NA
size: NA
J: TRBJ2-7
CDR3: CASSVAENYEQYF
DNA: TGTGCCAGCAGCGTAGCCGAGAACTACGAGCAGTACTTC

V: TRBV7-8
D: TRBD1
size: NA
J: TRBJ2-7
CDR3: CASSLGQGSSYEQYF
DNA: TGTGCCAGCAGCTTAGGACAGGGGAGCTCCTACGAGCAGTACTTC

V: TRBV5-1
D: NA
size: NA
J: TRBJ2-2
CDR3: CASYGSRTGELFF
DNA: TGCGCCAGCTATGGTAGCCGCACCGGGGAGCTGTTTTTT

V: TRBV9
D: TRBD1
size: NA
J: TRBJ2-1
CDR3: CASSVEGQERLFNEQFF
DNA: TGTGCCAGCAGCGTAGAGGGACAGGAGCGCCTATTCAATGAGCAGTTCTTC

V: TRBV4-3
D: NA
size: once
J: TRBJ2-7
CDR3: CASSQGTDNYEQYF
DNA: TGCGCCAGCAGCCAAGGCACGGACAACTACGAGCAGTACTTC

V: TRBV19
D: TRBD1
size: few
J: TRBJ2-4
CDR3: CASSPGQLNIQYF
DNA: TGTGCCAGTAGTCCGGGACAGCTAAACATTCAGTACTTC

V: TRBV12-5
D: TRBD1
size: few
J: TRBJ2-3
CDR3: CASGLGTGARGDTQYF
DNA: TGTGCTAGTGGTTTGGGGACAGGGGCCCGCGGAGATACGCAGTATTTT

V: TRBV27
D: NA
size: NA
J: TRBJ2-5
CDR3: CASSINREGTQYF
DNA: TGTGCCAGCAGTATCAACAGGGAGGGGACCCAGTACTTC

V: TRBV12-5
D: NA
size: NA
J: TRBJ2-7
CDR3: CASGLAERPITGIAYEQYF
DNA: TGTGCTAGTGGTTTGGCAGAACGCCCGATAACAGGGATCGCCTACGAGCAGTACTTC

V: TRBV6-1
D: TRBD1
size: NA
J: TRBJ1-2
CDR3: CASSEIFPSGGTGYTF
DNA: TGTGCCAGCAGTGAAATATTTCCCTCAGGGGGCACGGGCTACACCTTC

V: TRBV3-1/TRBV3-2
D: NA
size: once
J: TRBJ2-7
CDR3: CASSQGLRLSYDEQYF
DNA: TGTGCCAGCAGCCAAGGACTGAGACTCTCTTATGACGAGCAGTACTTC

V: TRBV7-2
D: NA
size: NA
J: TRBJ2-3
CDR3: CASSSGQSTDTQYF
DNA: TGTGCCAGCAGCTCCGGACAGAGCACAGATACGCAGTATTTT

V: TRBV13
D: TRBD2
size: NA
J: TRBJ2-2
CDR3: CASSPTAGVNTGELFF
DNA: TGTGCCAGCAGCCCCACTGCGGGAGTAAACACCGGGGAGCTGTTTTTT

V: TRBV19
D: NA
size: NA
J: TRBJ1-5
CDR3: CASSIVVGQLNNQPQHF
DNA: TGTGCCAGTAGTATAGTAGTAGGACAGCTGAACAATCAGCCCCAGCATTTT

V: TRBV4-2
D: NA
size: NA
J: TRBJ2-7
CDR3: CASSQDSGIGIYEQYF
DNA: TGTGCCAGCAGCCAAGATAGCGGTATAGGGATCTACGAGCAGTACTTC

V: TRBV5-1
D: TRBD1
size: NA
J: TRBJ2-2
CDR3: CATKAGPGQGAAGELFF
DNA: TGCGCCACCAAAGCTGGACCGGGACAGGGGGCCGCCGGGGAGCTGTTTTTT

V: TRBV5-1
D: TRBD2
size: NA
J: TRBJ2-5
CDR3: CASSLARTSGGGETQYF
DNA: TGCGCCAGCAGCTTGGCTCGGACTAGCGGGGGGGGAGAGACCCAGTACTTC

V: TRBV4-3
D: NA
size: NA
J: TRBJ1-2
CDR3: CASSLRLGRSPNF
DNA: TGCGCCAGCAGCCTCAGGCTTGGCCGTTCCCCCAATTTC

V: TRBV6-5
D: TRBD1
size: NA
J: TRBJ1-2
CDR3: CASSYADRGGYTF
DNA: TGTGCCAGCAGTTACGCGGACAGGGGTGGCTACACCTTC

V: TRBV12-3/TRBV12-4
D: NA
size: NA
J: TRBJ1-2
CDR3: CASRDSGNYGYTF
DNA: TGTGCCAGCAGAGACAGTGGGAACTATGGCTACACCTTC

V: TRBV6-5
D: TRBD1
size: medium-sized
J: TRBJ2-7
CDR3: CATAEPGQGTHEQYF
DNA: TGTGCCACCGCCGAGCCGGGACAGGGAACGCACGAGCAGTACTTC

V: TRBV11-2
D: TRBD1
size: NA
J: TRBJ2-7
CDR3: CASSFLRDRPYEQYF
DNA: TGTGCCAGCAGCTTTCTCCGGGACAGACCATACGAGCAGTACTTC

V: TRBV7-9
D: NA
size: few
J: TRBJ1-6
CDR3: CASSRGQLNSPLHF
DNA: TGTGCCAGCAGCCGCGGACAACTGAATTCACCCCTCCACTTT

V: TRBV7-2
D: NA
size: NA
J: TRBJ1-6
CDR3: CASRKRGDGSYNSPLHF
DNA: TGTGCCAGCAGGAAACGGGGGGATGGCTCCTATAATTCACCCCTCCACTTT

V: TRBV16
D: NA
size: few
J: TRBJ1-1
CDR3: CASSPQVDRLNTEAFF
DNA: TGTGCCAGCAGCCCTCAGGTGGACAGACTAAACACTGAAGCTTTCTTT

V: TRBV5-1
D: TRBD1
size: NA
J: TRBJ1-4
CDR3: CASRRQGATNEKLFF
DNA: TGCGCCAGCAGGCGGCAGGGGGCAACTAATGAAAAACTGTTTTTT

V: TRBV5-1
D: NA
size: many
J: TRBJ2-1
CDR3: CASRQGIGNEQFF
DNA: TGCGCCAGCAGACAGGGCATCGGCAATGAGCAGTTCTTC

V: TRBV19
D: TRBD1
size: NA
J: TRBJ2-7
CDR3: CASSSGQDDEQYF
DNA: TGTGCCAGTAGTAGTGGACAGGATGACGAGCAGTACTTC

V: TRBV19
D: NA
size: NA
J: TRBJ1-2
CDR3: CASSSSGFRSYGYTF
DNA: TGTGCCAGTAGTTCCTCCGGGTTCCGAAGCTATGGCTACACCTTC

V: TRBV3-1/TRBV3-2
D: TRBD2
size: NA
J: TRBJ2-1
CDR3: CASSSGTRAPEQFF
DNA: TGTGCCAGCAGCTCCGGGACTAGGGCACCCGAGCAGTTCTTC

V: TRBV18
D: TRBD2
size: NA
J: TRBJ2-3
CDR3: CASSPTLAGGITQYF
DNA: TGTGCCAGCTCACCGACACTAGCGGGGGGGATCACGCAGTATTTT

V: TRBV6-4
D: TRBD2
size: NA
J: TRBJ2-1
CDR3: CASSKGLAGGSYNEQFF
DNA: TGTGCCAGCAGCAAAGGACTAGCGGGGGGGTCCTACAATGAGCAGTTCTTC

V: TRBV7-6
D: NA
size: NA
J: TRBJ2-3
CDR3: CASSLWGRSSTDTQYF
DNA: TGTGCCAGCAGCTTATGGGGGAGGTCTAGCACAGATACGCAGTATTTT

V: TRBV19
D: TRBD1
size: NA
J: TRBJ2-7
CDR3: CASSNRDRAAEQYF
DNA: TGTGCCAGTAGTAACCGGGACAGGGCGGCCGAGCAGTACTTC

V: TRBV10-2
D: NA
size: NA
J: TRBJ2-7
CDR3: CASSGSDSSYEQYF
DNA: TGCGCCAGCAGTGGGTCGGACAGCTCCTACGAGCAGTACTTC

V: TRBV7-6
D: NA
size: NA
J: TRBJ1-2
CDR3: CASSPAGGGYGYTF
DNA: TGTGCCAGCAGCCCCGCGGGGGGGGGCTATGGCTACACCTTC